This T cell receptor (beta chain) was captured by sequencing in a study of blood T cells in healthy people across ages. Study outcomes and limitations: A greater number of naive CD4+ cells and higher diversity distinguished long-lived donors from aged donors. Strong correlation linked observed beta diversity and percent naive T cells.

This clonotype was recorded a few times. Its antigen is currently unknown. The junction differs from germline at one of its ends, possibly a read error. Germline V gives CDR1 SGHTA, CDR2 FQGNSA. This CDR3 region has 14 residues. The authors ran a second PCR of roughly 7 to 11 cycles using a sample-barcoded 5' primer and a J-beta primer mix. TCRdb reprocessed the 5' RACE reads via MiXCR and lists one record per CDR3 protein. The data show around 1.1 million distinct CDR3 sequences, less than 45% seen once. The material sequenced was blood. The clonotype comes from a man younger than 35 in good health. The chain uses TRBV7-2 and TRBJ1-6; TRBD1 aligns across 7 bases. CDR3 sequence reads: CASSTPGGVSPLHF. In DNA, the CDR3 is TGTGCCAGCAGCACACCAGGGGGTGTTTCACCTCTCCACTTT.